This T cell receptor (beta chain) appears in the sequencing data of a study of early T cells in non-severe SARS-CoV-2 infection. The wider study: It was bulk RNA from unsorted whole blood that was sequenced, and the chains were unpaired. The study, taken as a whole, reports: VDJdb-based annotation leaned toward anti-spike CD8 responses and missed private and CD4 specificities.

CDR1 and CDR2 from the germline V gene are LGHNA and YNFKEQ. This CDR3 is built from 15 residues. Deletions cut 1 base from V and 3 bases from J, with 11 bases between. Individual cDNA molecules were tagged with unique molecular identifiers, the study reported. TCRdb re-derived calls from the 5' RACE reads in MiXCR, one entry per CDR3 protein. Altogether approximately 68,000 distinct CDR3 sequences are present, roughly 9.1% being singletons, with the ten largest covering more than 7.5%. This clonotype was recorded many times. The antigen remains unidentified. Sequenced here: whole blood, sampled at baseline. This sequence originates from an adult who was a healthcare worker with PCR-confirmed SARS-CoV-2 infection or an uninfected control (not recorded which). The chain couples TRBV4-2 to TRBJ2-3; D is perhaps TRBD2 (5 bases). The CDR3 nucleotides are TGTGCCAGCAGCCAAGCCGCCGGGGAGACAGATACGCAGTATTTT. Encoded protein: CASSQAAGETDTQYF.